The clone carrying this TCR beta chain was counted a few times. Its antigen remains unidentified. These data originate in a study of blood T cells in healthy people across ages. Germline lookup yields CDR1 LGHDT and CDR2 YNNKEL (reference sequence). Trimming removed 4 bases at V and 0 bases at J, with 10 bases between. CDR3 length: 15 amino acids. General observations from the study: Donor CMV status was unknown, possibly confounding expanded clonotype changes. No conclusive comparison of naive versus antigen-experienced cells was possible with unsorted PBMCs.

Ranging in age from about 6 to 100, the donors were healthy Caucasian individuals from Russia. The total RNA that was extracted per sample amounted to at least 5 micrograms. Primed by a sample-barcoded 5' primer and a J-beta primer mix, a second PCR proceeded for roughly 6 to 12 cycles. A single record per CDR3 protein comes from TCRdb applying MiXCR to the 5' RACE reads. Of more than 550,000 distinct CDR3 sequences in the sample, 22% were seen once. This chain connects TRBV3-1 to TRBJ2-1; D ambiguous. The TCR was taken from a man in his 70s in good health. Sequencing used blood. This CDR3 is CASSPVASSYNEQFF. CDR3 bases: TGTGCCAGCAGCCCTGTCGCCAGCTCCTACAATGAGCAGTTCTTC.